This TCR beta chain was recovered during a study of blood T cell repertoires in COVID-19. Overall study: From the United States, Italy and Spain came samples of acute and convalescent COVID-19.

Cohort 3 donors were reported recovered after two negative PCRs, clearance, or symptom resolution. In the source study's methods: Estimation of nucleated cell counts was performed using reference gene primer amplification. Data came from immunoSEQ multiplex PCR; TCRdb stores just in-frame clones and leaves some out. For V, J and clone size, that table is used; D and trimming come from the DNA. The data contain roughly 250,000 clones, around 86% of them singletons. CDR1 and CDR2 (germline): GTSNPN, SVGIG (reference sequence). The CDR3 runs 12 residues. Between the trimmed V and J ends, which lost 5 bases and 6 bases, there was a span of 8 bases.

The chain recombines TRBV30 with TRBJ1-6; D is ambiguous. The TCR comes from a woman between 45 and 60 years old who had recovered from COVID-19. Sample: PBMCs or T cells enriched from blood (not recorded which). The CDR3 loop reads CAWGRGNSPLHF. The CDR3 DNA reads TGTGCCTGGGGAAGAGGTAATTCACCCCTCCACTTT.